Each of the 19 T cell receptor beta chains below was sequenced from the same sample in a study of cytomegalovirus exposure and HLA in healthy donors. Both 60 Vbeta primers and 13 Jbeta primers went into the PCR. Using immunoSEQ multiplex PCR, the repertoire was profiled, and TCRdb retains in-frame clones only, with some absent. Of tens of thousands of clones listed, 80% to 90% are singletons. The specimen was PBMCs. The receptors come from a woman between 25 and 40 years old in good health and CMV-seronegative.

The chain carries TRBV5-6 and TRBJ2-3; D may be TRBD2 (5 bases). The CDR3 runs to 17 residues. Deletions cut 0 bases from V and 4 bases from J, with 18 bases between. Per germline, CDR1 SGHDT and CDR2 YYEEEE. CDR3 loop: CASSLVGGLTPADTQYF. The CDR3 coding sequence is TGTGCCAGCAGCTTGGTAGGCGGGCTAACCCCCGCAGATACGCAGTATTTT. Full variable domain (outside the CDR3, taken from reference TRBV5-6 and TRBJ2-3): DAGVTQSPTHLIKTRGQQVTLRCSPKSGHDTVSWYQQALGQGPQFIFQYYEEEERQRGNFPDRFSGHQFPNYSSELNVNALLLGDSALYLCASSLVGGLTPADTQYFGPGTRLTVL.

In this sample, this clone turned up once. This chain joins TRBV18 and TRBJ2-1, with D possibly matching TRBD1 (6 bases). There are 14 residues in the CDR3. Per the germline V gene, CDR1 is KGHSH and CDR2 is LQKENI. V was shortened by 0 bases and J by 5 bases, with 8 bases between the two germline ends. This CDR3 is CASSPPDRNNEQFF. The CDR3 DNA sequence: TGTGCCAGCTCACCACCCGACAGGAACAATGAGCAGTTCTTC.

The chain has TRBV18 and TRBJ1-5; 7 bases are a match to TRBD1. The CDR3 is 15 residues long. After removal of 4 bases from V and 7 bases from J, the junction contained 10 bases not matched to a gene. Per the germline V gene, CDR1 is KGHSH and CDR2 is LQKENI. CDR3 coding DNA: TGTGCCAGCTCACGGGTAGGGGGCTTTGGCCAGCCCCAGCATTTT. Its translation is CASSRVGGFGQPQHF.

The gene calls are TRBV19 and TRBJ1-1; unclear D gene. Germline V gene sequence: CDR1 LNHDA, CDR2 SQIVND (reference sequence). Trimming shortened V by 3 bases and J by 3 bases, and 14 bases separated the two germline ends. The CDR3 extends over 15 amino acids. CDR3 in amino acids: CASSISDIMYTEAFF. DNA for the CDR3: TGTGCCAGTAGTATTAGTGACATTATGTACACTGAAGCTTTCTTT.

This clone was seen a single time. J is TRBJ1-6 and V is TRBV25-1; D unclear. V was trimmed by 8 bases and J by 7 bases, leaving 21 bases between them. The CDR3 runs to 16 residues. CDR1 and CDR2 (germline): MGHDK, SYGVNS. As DNA, the CDR3 is TGTGCCAGCTCACTCCAGGAACCCTTCGGAAATTCACCCCTCCACTTT. It yields the protein CASSLQEPFGNSPLHF.

The CDR3 loop reads CAISVSPGGFEISSTYEQYF. CDR3 coding DNA: TGTGCCATCAGTGTTTCCCCGGGGGGGTTCGAAATAAGTTCCACCTACGAGCAGTACTTC. V is TRBV10-3 and J is TRBJ2-7; 8 bases match TRBD2. Germline CDR1 and CDR2: ENHRY and SYGVKD. CDR3 length: 20 amino acids. The V segment lost 4 bases and the J segment 2 bases; nucleotides outside the gene matches: 22.

The chain combines TRBV5-4 with TRBJ1-1; no firm D call. There are 15 residues in the CDR3. Trimming stripped 0 bases from V and 3 bases from J, with 12 bases between. The V gene's germline CDR1 is SGHNT and CDR2 YYREEE (reference sequence). This CDR3 reads CASSLVSVRDTEAFF. The DNA for the CDR3 is TGTGCCAGCAGCTTGGTGAGTGTTCGGGACACTGAAGCTTTCTTT. The full variable domain, its missing parts supplied by reference TRBV5-4 and TRBJ1-1, is ETGVTQSPTHLIKTRGQQVTLRCSSQSGHNTVSWYQQALGQGPQFIFQYYREEENGRGNFPPRFSGLQFPNYSSELNVNALELDDSALYLCASSLVSVRDTEAFFGQGTRLTVV.

The V and J genes are TRBV14 and TRBJ1-2, with D possibly being TRBD1 (6 bases). The CDR3 loop spans 14 amino acids. The V end was cut by 0 bases, the J end by 6 bases, with 11 bases between. Germline CDR1 reads SGHDN; CDR2 reads FVKESK. The CDR3: CASSQDGGPDGYTF. In nucleotides, the CDR3 is TGTGCCAGCAGCCAAGACGGGGGGCCCGATGGCTACACCTTC. The full variable domain, rest sourced from reference TRBV14 and TRBJ1-2, is EAGVTQFPSHSVIEKGQTVTLRCDPISGHDNLYWYRRVMGKEIKFLLHFVKESKQDESGMPNNRFLAERTGGTYSTLKVQPAELEDSGVYFCASSQDGGPDGYTFGSGTRLTVV.

This rearrangement joins TRBV7-9 to TRBJ2-3; 11 nucleotides match TRBD2. This CDR3 spans 16 amino acids. Germline loops: CDR1 SEHNR, CDR2 FQNEAQ (reference sequence). The V and J ends lost 5 bases and 2 bases, in that order; junction bases with no gene match: 6. The DNA of the CDR3 is TGTGCCAGCAGCGGTGAACTAGCGGGGGACACAGATACGCAGTATTTT. Translating it yields CASSGELAGDTDTQYF.

The chain links TRBV6-4 to TRBJ2-1, with TRBD1 matching 9 bases. With 0 bases clipped from V and 9 bases from J, the junction kept 9 bases outside the gene matches. The CDR3 covers 16 residues. Germline V lookup: CDR1 MRHNA, CDR2 SNTAGT. Written as DNA, the CDR3 is TGTGCCAGCAGTGACTCTCAGGGACAGGGATCTGGTGAGCAGTTCTTC. Amino acids: CASSDSQGQGSGEQFF.

The genes are TRBV28 and TRBJ1-1, with D perhaps matching TRBD1 (5 bases). Between the trimmed V and J ends, which lost 7 bases and 0 bases, there was a span of 12 bases. The CDR3 runs to 14 residues. Germline V gene sequence: CDR1 MDHEN, CDR2 SYDVKM. CDR3 amino acids: CASTLGRVNTEAFF. In DNA, the CDR3 is TGTGCCAGCACCTTAGGCAGGGTGAACACTGAAGCTTTCTTT. Variable domain in full (rest from reference TRBV28 and TRBJ1-1): DVKVTQSSRYLVKRTGEKVFLECVQDMDHENMFWYRQDPGLGLRLIYFSYDVKMKEKGDIPEGYSVSREKKERFSLILESASTNQTSMYLCASTLGRVNTEAFFGQGTRLTVV.

This clone has more than one count but fewer than ten. The chain uses TRBV10-3 and TRBJ2-1, with 9 bases matching TRBD1. The germline CDR1 and CDR2 sequences are ENHRY and SYGVKD. V dropped 2 bases and J dropped 8; count of bases not matched to a gene: 16. This CDR3 is 18 amino acids long. The CDR3 region is CAISEALTVGQGGDEQFF. CDR3 bases: TGTGCCATCAGTGAGGCCCTCACCGTGGGACAGGGAGGCGATGAGCAGTTCTTC.

This clone was seen only once. This chain connects TRBV28 to TRBJ1-1; D not resolved. V was trimmed by 4 bases and J by 5 bases, leaving 8 bases between them. This CDR3 region has 12 residues. Germline V gene lookup returns CDR1 MDHEN and CDR2 SYDVKM. CDR3 DNA sequence: TGTGCCAGCAGTTACTTGAGGACTGAAGCTTTCTTT. Protein: CASSYLRTEAFF.

V and J are TRBV5-4 and TRBJ1-1, with D uncertain. V lost 1 base, J lost 0 bases, and 16 bases lay in between. The CDR3 has 17 amino acids. Germline V CDR1 and CDR2: SGHNT, YYREEE (reference sequence). CDR3 amino acids: CASSLLALASMNTEAFF. In DNA, the CDR3 is TGTGCCAGCAGCTTGCTAGCCCTGGCCTCCATGAACACTGAAGCTTTCTTT.

This chain connects TRBV5-5 to TRBJ1-5; 9 nucleotides agree with TRBD1. CDR1 is SGHKS, CDR2 YYEKEE, per germline (reference sequence). This CDR3 region has 13 residues. V shed 4 bases, J shed 16 bases, and the junction held 12 bases outside the gene matches. CDR3 DNA sequence: TGTGCCAGCAGCGAAAGCGGGACAGGGAAGGTACATTTT. Protein: CASSESGTGKVHF.

This clone came up a few times. CDR3 region: CASSINPGQIFYEQYF. CDR3 DNA: TGTGCCAGTAGTATCAACCCGGGACAAATCTTTTACGAGCAGTACTTC. The chain has TRBV19 and TRBJ2-7, with D possibly being TRBD1 (6 bases). CDR1 LNHDA and CDR2 SQIVND come from the germline V gene (reference sequence). The CDR3 loop spans 16 amino acids. With 3 bases removed from V and 4 bases from J, the gap between germline ends came to 19 bases.

A few counts support this clone. V usage is TRBV5-4 and J usage is TRBJ1-1, with a possible D match to TRBD1 (6 bases). V gave up 4 bases and J gave up 1 base, with 14 bases separating them. This CDR3 is built from 15 residues. Germline CDR1 reads SGHNT; CDR2 reads YYREEE (reference sequence). CDR3 DNA: TGTGCCAGCAGCAACCAACACAGGGAGAACACTGAAGCTTTCTTT. This sequence encodes CASSNQHRENTEAFF.

This clone was seen a single time. J is TRBJ1-2 and V is TRBV19; TRBD1 agrees at 9 bases. The V segment lost 6 bases and the J segment 8 bases; nucleotides outside the gene matches: 4. The CDR3 is 12 residues long. Germline-derived CDR1 and CDR2 are LNHDA and SQIVND (reference sequence). CDR3 nucleotide sequence: TGTGCCAGTAGGATCACAGGGGGCGGCTACACCTTC. This codes for CASRITGGGYTF.

This chain connects TRBV9 to TRBJ2-2; D is unresolved. CDR1 is SGDLS, CDR2 YYNGEE, per germline. The CDR3 extends over 16 amino acids. The V end was cut by 4 bases, the J end by 0 bases, with 13 bases between. Here the CDR3 DNA reads TGTGCCAGCAGCCTATCTGGGCAAACGAACACCGGGGAGCTGTTTTTT. Translation gives CASSLSGQTNTGELFF.